This T cell receptor (beta chain) was documented in a study of shared clonotypes between healthy human individuals. TCRdb keeps only in-frame clones here, not all; method: immunoSEQ multiplex PCR. The sample records 1.6 million or so clones, 98% to 99% being singletons. The ends were cut back, 1 base at V and 1 base at J, with 10 bases in the middle. The germline V gene encodes CDR1 SGHTA and CDR2 FQGNSA. The CDR3 covers 15 residues. Material for sequencing was naive CD4+ T cells sorted from blood. As for subset: CD45RA+ positively selected. This chain links TRBV7-2 with TRBJ2-5; D gene unclear. The TCR originated in a man between 25 and 39 years old in good health. The DNA of the CDR3 is TGTGCCAGCAGCTTAGGGTTAGGTCGCCAAGAGACCCAGTACTTC. Translation: CASSLGLGRQETQYF.